This TCR beta chain was obtained from a study of T cell repertoires in ileal Crohn's disease. Study background: At surgery, 35% to 40% of patients smoked, with median disease duration roughly 8.3 years. Study-level points and caveats: Mucosal expansions were suggested to be mainly CD8 T cells.

Adults with ileal or ileocolonic Crohn's disease and an indication for resection were eligible. Remarks on this clone: No antigen is known for it.

V gave up 4 bases and J gave up 4 bases; unmatched junction bases: 5. Germline lookup yields CDR1 MNHEY and CDR2 SVGAGI. This CDR3 spans 14 amino acids. Each sample's TCRB immunosequencing used around 510 nanograms of biopsy DNA. Sequenced by immunoSEQ multiplex PCR; TCRdb stores in-frame clones only, minus some. The table lists 17,000 or so clones, around 90% of them singletons. The sequencing sample was made of ileal tissue. The rearrangement links TRBV6-5 to TRBJ2-7, with 9 positions matching TRBD1. The TCR was taken from an adult with Crohn's disease. The CDR3 sequence: CASSSRDRDYEQYF. The CDR3 nucleotides are TGTGCCAGCAGTTCCCGGGACAGGGATTACGAGCAGTACTTC.